Below, one T cell receptor (beta chain) is given with its context. With 5 bases clipped from V and 7 bases from J, the junction kept 6 bases outside the gene matches. The length of the CDR3 is 13 residues. The germline CDR1 and CDR2 sequences are MNHNY and SVGAGI (reference sequence). The data were obtained in a study of blood T cell repertoires in COVID-19. About the research overall: COVID-19 samples, acute and convalescent, were from the United States, Italy and Spain. T cells, B-cell-depleted T cells, or PBMCs supplied cDNA or gDNA.

In the original analysis: Using reference gene primer amplification, nucleated cell counts were estimated. Assay: immunoSEQ multiplex PCR; the TCRdb copy retains only in-frame clones and omits some. Clone size and V and J calls were adopted from that table, with D and trimming inferred from the DNA. The data show about 88,000 clones, roughly 72% seen once. The clonotype was recovered from an older woman in a cohort sampled during active or convalescent COVID-19. Input material: peripheral blood. This chain connects TRBV6-6 to TRBJ1-2; the match to TRBD1 covers 8 bases. The CDR3 is CASSPGTGFGYTF. The CDR3 region has the DNA TGTGCCAGCAGTCCAGGGACAGGTTTTGGCTACACCTTC.